The rows below give T cell receptor beta chains drawn from one sample of a study of early T cells in non-severe SARS-CoV-2 infection. MiXCR was run by TCRdb on the 5' RACE reads, yielding one entry per CDR3 protein. The sample shows tens of thousands of distinct CDR3 sequences, 5.6% of them seen only once. The sequenced material came from whole blood. The receptor set was obtained from an adult who was a healthcare worker with PCR-confirmed SARS-CoV-2 infection or an uninfected control (not recorded which). CDR3s include the opening cysteine and the closing phenylalanine or tryptophan.

V gene,CDR3 protein
TRBV4-1,CASSQASGTSVYEQYF
TRBV3-1,CASSQGGGTANEKLFF
TRBV5-6,CASSFGRTSSGANVLTF
TRBV7-7,CASSCLTETHNEQFF
TRBV19,CASNDVTGLGEKLFF
TRBV7-6,CASSLRESTSFGRGDTQYF
TRBV12-3/TRBV12-4,CASSSGIAYLYDGYTF
TRBV24-1,CATSDYNTGGATQYF
TRBV5-4,CASSLDGGGAGETQYF
TRBV14,CASSRAGLIGGELFF
TRBV29-1,CSVVPVRGRGSGGEQFF
TRBV6-1,CASSATGKVDGYTF
TRBV7-2,CASSLAGRGGELFF
TRBV20-1,CSVEAGEVGTDTQYF
TRBV7-2,CASSLARPPRTQYF
TRBV20-1,CSARKGRTYSYEQYF
TRBV6-5,CASAKIAGSSYEQYF
TRBV6-5,CASGLGGAYGYTF
TRBV28,CASSLPSTGAGEQYF
TRBV27,CASRIRATGGRETQYF
TRBV7-9,CASSGSLNTEAFF
TRBV5-5,CASGLAGAGAIETQYF
TRBV4-1,CASSQTRQGNQPQHF
TRBV28,CAHRGSETTLSPQHF
TRBV12-3/TRBV12-4,CASSHTPGQGTYGYTF
TRBV20-1,CSALRVGREINQPQHF
TRBV29-1,CSVETGLGAIYF
TRBV29-1,CSAESPGVTDTQYF
TRBV12-3/TRBV12-4,CASSLVVTVGYTF
TRBV7-9,CASSLGGPGQAFYGYTF
TRBV15,CATSTRQIQETQYF
TRBV4-1,CASSQVGVAKNIQYF
TRBV29-1,CSASLGTSNEKLFF
TRBV7-2,CASSPRTGFNSPLHF
TRBV5-4,CASSPDREPFFF
TRBV12-5,CASGLSRRVYNEQFF
TRBV24-1,CATRGAGPFYNEQFF
TRBV12-5,CASLPTGGYYEQFF
TRBV12-3/TRBV12-4,CASSLGGGTGELFF
TRBV28,CASRGTWTVEKLFF
TRBV20-1,CSPKRAPGGTDTQYF
TRBV24-1,CATSDGFWTSGSPDTQYF
TRBV4-2,CASSQAQDDYNEQFF
TRBV7-9,CASSSSQGRSYEQYF
TRBV19,CASSKINEQFF
TRBV6-1,CATKWGVGGIQETQYF
TRBV20-1,CSARGLAVGYEQYF
TRBV12-3/TRBV12-4,CASRGLDSYEQYF
TRBV27,CASSLLYGDSYEQYF
TRBV29-1,CSAGNGDTLSEQYF
TRBV29-1,CSVLAPGNTIYF
TRBV30,CALLDRATNEKLFF
TRBV9,CASSVGLAGAVSYEQYF
TRBV29-1,CSVTQGYAEAFF
TRBV18,CASSPVGSYEQYF
TRBV7-2,CASSLDRTYEQYF
TRBV20-1,CSATPSGDQETQYF
TRBV6-5,CASSSGTQVWSYNEQFF
TRBV2,CASSEAGRSSRPLHF
TRBV24-1,CATSESGTSYNEQFF